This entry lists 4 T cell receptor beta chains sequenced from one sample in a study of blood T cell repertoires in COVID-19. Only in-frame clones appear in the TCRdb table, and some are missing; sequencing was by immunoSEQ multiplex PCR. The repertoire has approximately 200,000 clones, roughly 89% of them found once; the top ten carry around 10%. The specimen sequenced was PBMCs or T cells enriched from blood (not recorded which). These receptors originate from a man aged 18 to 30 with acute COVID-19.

The CDR3 spells CASSRDYLSTDTQYF. CDR3 coding DNA: TGTGCCAGCAGTCGAGACTACCTCAGCACAGATACGCAGTATTTT. The genes are TRBV27 and TRBJ2-3, with D possibly being TRBD2 (5 bases). The CDR3 spans 15 residues. CDR1 is MNHEY and CDR2 is SMNVEV in the germline V gene (reference sequence). V was trimmed by 5 bases and J by 0 bases, leaving 12 bases between them.

CDR3 DNA: TGTGCCAGCTCACCACCAGCGGGAGGGCCGGGTAGCACAGATACGCAGTATTTT. It encodes CASSPPAGGPGSTDTQYF. The V gene is TRBV18, the J gene TRBJ2-3, with 10 bases aligning to TRBD2. V shed 0 bases and J 0 bases; nucleotides not matched to a gene: 6. The CDR3 sequence is 18 residues long. Germline V gene sequence: CDR1 KGHSH, CDR2 LQKENI.

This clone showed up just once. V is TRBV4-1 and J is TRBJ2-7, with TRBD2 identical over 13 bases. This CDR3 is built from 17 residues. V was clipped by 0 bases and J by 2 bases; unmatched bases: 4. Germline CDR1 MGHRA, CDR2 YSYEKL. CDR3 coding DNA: TGCGCCAGCAGCCAAGATCCTGGGACTAGCGGGACCTACGAGCAGTACTTC. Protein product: CASSQDPGTSGTYEQYF.

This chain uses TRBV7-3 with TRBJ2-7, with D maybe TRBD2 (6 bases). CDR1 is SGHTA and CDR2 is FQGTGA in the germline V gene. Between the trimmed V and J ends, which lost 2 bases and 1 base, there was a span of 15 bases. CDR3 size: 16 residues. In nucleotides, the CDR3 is TGTGCCAGCAGCTTAGAGTTATCGGGAGTGTCCTACGAGCAGTACTTC. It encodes CASSLELSGVSYEQYF.